Listed here are 19 T cell receptor beta chains from one sample, sequenced in a study of spatial heterogeneity in lung cancer. The study, taken as a whole, reports: One measure, the expanded intratumoral alpha and beta TCR count, tracked tumor mutation counts.

As for time point: sample taken at primary tumor resection. MiXCR was run by TCRdb on the 5' RACE reads, yielding one entry per CDR3 protein. The sample contains about 3,900 distinct CDR3 sequences, roughly 3.9% of which appear only once. Their target antigens are unknown. The specimen was lung tumor tissue, collected at surgery. Receptors were obtained from a male donor with early-stage non-small cell lung cancer.

The CDR3 bases are TGTGCCAGCAGCCTTTTGGTACAGTCTGAAGCTTTCTTT. Its protein is CASSLLVQSEAFF. The chain employs TRBV7-8 and TRBJ1-1; D unclear. V was pared by 5 bases and J by 6 bases, with 13 bases between. The CDR3 is 13 amino acids. The germline V gene encodes CDR1 SGHVS and CDR2 FQNEAQ.

This clonotype is medium-sized in the sample. The chain uses TRBV28 and TRBJ2-7; 7 positions match TRBD2. The V and J ends lost 3 bases and 4 bases, in that order; junction bases with no gene match: 9. CDR1 is MDHEN and CDR2 is SYDVKM in the germline V gene. The CDR3 runs to 15 residues. The chain's CDR3 is CASSLSSAGEYEQYF. CDR3 coding DNA: TGTGCCAGCAGTTTGAGCTCGGCGGGGGAGTACGAGCAGTACTTC.

Within the sample, this clonotype is medium-sized. The genes are TRBV12-3 or TRBV12-4 and TRBJ2-1; D might be TRBD1 or TRBD2, each matching 5 bases. The CDR3 consists of 13 residues. The V end lost 2 bases, the J end lost 10 bases, and 12 bases lay between the germline ends. As DNA, the CDR3 is TGTGCCAGCAGTTTACTTGAGGGGATGGAGCAGTTCTTC. Amino acid sequence: CASSLLEGMEQFF.

This clonotype was seen repeatedly, ten times or more. This chain links TRBV11-2 with TRBJ2-2; D perhaps matches TRBD2 (6 bases). The V gene lost 8 bases and the J gene lost 2 bases, with 9 bases spanning the gap. Germline V gene sequence: CDR1 SGHAT, CDR2 FQNNGV. There are 13 residues in the CDR3. CDR3: CASGTANTGELFF. The DNA of the CDR3 is TGTGCCAGCGGGACTGCTAACACCGGGGAGCTGTTTTTT.

This chain links TRBV4-1 with TRBJ2-3; D is perhaps TRBD1 (6 bases). V was trimmed by 0 bases and J by 5 bases, leaving 18 bases between them. This CDR3 spans 17 amino acids. Germline CDR1 reads MGHRA; CDR2 reads YSYEKL. CDR3 protein: CASSQEEQGRLGDTQYF. The CDR3 DNA follows: TGCGCCAGCAGCCAAGAGGAACAGGGCCGGCTGGGAGATACGCAGTATTTT.

This clonotype is categorized as medium-sized. The chain has TRBV6-5 and TRBJ2-4; the match to TRBD1 covers 7 bases. CDR1 is MNHEY, CDR2 SVGAGI, per germline. The CDR3 runs to 16 residues. Unmatched junction bases numbered 15, after V lost 6 bases and J lost 7 bases. CDR3 nucleotides: TGTGCCAGCAGCCCCCTCCAGACAGGGATGAAGAACATTCAGTACTTC. This sequence encodes CASSPLQTGMKNIQYF.

This clonotype has at least ten counts. The chain uses TRBV6-5 and TRBJ2-2; D ambiguous. Germline V lookup: CDR1 MNHEY, CDR2 SVGAGI. V shed 0 bases and J shed 7 bases, with 6 bases lying between them. The CDR3 has 13 residues. The DNA of the CDR3 is TGTGCCAGCAGTTACTCTAACGGCGGGGAGCTGTTTTTT. Residues: CASSYSNGGELFF.

This clonotype was detected ten times or more. The V gene is TRBV7-6, the J gene TRBJ2-3; D unclear. This CDR3 is built from 15 residues. Germline-derived CDR1 and CDR2 are SGHVS and FNYEAQ. The ends were cut back, 3 bases at V and 1 base at J, with 11 bases in the middle. The CDR3 DNA is TGTGCCAGCAGCTTTGGAGCGTCGGGCACAGATACGCAGTATTTT. Its protein is CASSFGASGTDTQYF.

This clonotype came up many times. V is TRBV10-3 and J is TRBJ2-1; TRBD2 aligns across 8 bases. Germline V gene lookup returns CDR1 ENHRY and CDR2 SYGVKD. The CDR3 is made up of 16 amino acids. The V gene end was trimmed by 4 bases and the J gene end by 1 base; junction bases not matched to a gene: 6. The CDR3 protein is CAISAGGRLSYNEQFF. CDR3 nucleotides: TGTGCCATCAGTGCGGGGGGGAGACTTTCCTACAATGAGCAGTTCTTC.

This clonotype is labeled as medium-sized. The V gene is TRBV4-3, the J gene TRBJ2-3; TRBD1 is a possible D gene (5 bases). Trimming removed 5 bases at V and 0 bases at J, with 15 bases between. This CDR3 spans 16 amino acids. CDR1 and CDR2 from the germline V gene are LGHNA and YSLEER. CDR3 nucleotide sequence: TGCGCCAGCAGCTCCTCTTTAGGGGCTAGCACAGATACGCAGTATTTT. Translation gives CASSSSLGASTDTQYF.

By its share, this clonotype is medium-sized. The chain carries TRBV3-1 and TRBJ1-2; TRBD1 agrees at 9 bases. V was clipped by 5 bases and J by 4 bases; unmatched bases: 11. This CDR3 is 16 amino acids long. Germline V gives CDR1 LGHDT, CDR2 YNNKEL (reference sequence). For the CDR3, the DNA is TGTGCCAGCAGCTCACGGGACAGGGAGGGGGCCTATGGCTACACCTTC. It yields the protein CASSSRDREGAYGYTF. The full variable domain, its missing parts supplied by reference TRBV3-1 and TRBJ1-2, is DTAVSQTPKYLVTQMGNDKSIKCEQNLGHDTMYWYKQDSKKFLKIMFSYNNKELIINETVPNRFSPKSPDKAHLNLHINSLELGDSAVYFCASSSRDREGAYGYTFGSGTRLTVV.

This clonotype has ten or more counts. The V and J genes are TRBV5-4 and TRBJ1-4, with D perhaps TRBD1 (6 bases). The CDR3 totals 14 residues. Germline-derived CDR1 and CDR2 are SGHNT and YYREEE (reference sequence). V was trimmed by 1 base and J by 8 bases, leaving 12 bases between them. The chain's CDR3 is CASSLWGGGEKLFF. In DNA form, the CDR3 reads TGTGCCAGCAGCTTGTGGGGAGGGGGAGAAAAACTGTTTTTT.

This clonotype is medium-sized within its sample. The chain is built from TRBV6-5 and TRBJ2-5; D gene ambiguous. Germline-derived CDR1 and CDR2 are MNHEY and SVGAGI. The CDR3 totals 15 residues. V was clipped by 0 bases and J by 1 base, with 9 bases between them. CDR3 nucleotides: TGTGCCAGCAGTTACTCGATGTCAGTCCAAGAGACCCAGTACTTC. This encodes CASSYSMSVQETQYF.

The sample holds many counts of this clonotype. The chain joins TRBV6-5 to TRBJ2-6; 9 nucleotides line up with TRBD1. This CDR3 comprises 18 residues. The junction had 8 bases not matched to a gene; V was cut back by 5 bases and J by 0 bases. Germline assignment: CDR1 MNHEY and CDR2 SVGAGI. As DNA, the CDR3 is TGTGCCAGCAGTCACCGGGACAGGGCTTCCTCTGGGGCCAACGTCCTGACTTTC. Its translation: CASSHRDRASSGANVLTF.

This clonotype was found many times. The chain uses TRBV24-1 and TRBJ2-1; no clear D gene. The germline V gene encodes CDR1 KGHDR and CDR2 SFDVKD. V was cut by 7 bases and J by 7 bases, with 13 bases left in between. There are 13 residues in the CDR3. CDR3 bases: TGTGCCACCAGCATCCAGGCCGGGAATGAGCAGTTCTTC. Residues: CATSIQAGNEQFF.

The rearrangement links TRBV7-6 to TRBJ2-3, with D uncertain. V was clipped by 0 bases and J by 3 bases, with 7 bases between them. The CDR3 covers 14 residues. Germline V CDR1 and CDR2: SGHVS, FNYEAQ. The CDR3 region has the DNA TGTGCCAGCAGCTTAGCGGGGAAAACAGATACGCAGTATTTT. Residues: CASSLAGKTDTQYF. Complete variable domain (other parts from reference TRBV7-6 and TRBJ2-3): GAGVSQSPRYKVTKRGQDVALRCDPISGHVSLYWYRQALGQGPEFLTYFNYEAQQDKSGLPNDRFSAERPEGSISTLTIQRTEQRDSAMYRCASSLAGKTDTQYFGPGTRLTVL.

This clonotype is labeled as medium-sized. The V call is TRBV2, the J call TRBJ2-7; TRBD2 matches 7 bases. The J segment lost 4 bases and the V segment lost 9 bases, leaving 9 bases of the junction unmatched. The CDR3 is 13 amino acids. CDR1 and CDR2 (germline): SNHLY, FYNNEI. CDR3 loop: CARSREEKYEQYV. The CDR3 nucleotides read TGTGCCAGGAGTCGGGAGGAGAAGTACGAGCAGTACGTC.

This clonotype was seen repeatedly, ten times or more. The chain's CDR3 is CASSPGTANTEAFF. CDR3 nucleotide sequence: TGCGCCAGCAGCCCCGGGACAGCTAACACTGAAGCTTTCTTT. V is TRBV10-1 and J is TRBJ1-1; 7 bases agree with TRBD1. V dropped 6 bases and J dropped 2; count of bases not matched to a gene: 6. The germline gives CDR1 WNHNN, CDR2 SYGVQD (reference sequence). The CDR3 is 14 residues long.

Ten or more counts support this clonotype. The CDR3, as DNA: TGTGCCAGCAGCACCACTGGGACACCTTCCTACGAGCAGTACTTC. Residues: CASSTTGTPSYEQYF. V gene TRBV7-9 combines with J gene TRBJ2-7; D may be TRBD1 (6 bases). Germline CDR1 reads SEHNR; CDR2 reads FQNEAQ (reference sequence). The CDR3 spans 15 residues. Trimming cost V 5 bases and J 1 base, with 15 bases left between them.